This T cell receptor beta chain was identified in a study of Graves' ophthalmopathy and Graves' hyperthyroidism (dated by TCRdb to the late 2010s). Study-wide context: Peripheral blood was collected at initial diagnosis, before any treatment. The independent validation cohort included approximately 19 hyperthyroidism patients plus 17 patients who later progressed from hyperthyroidism to ophthalmopathy. In about 6 hyperthyroidism patients, T-cell repertoires of thyroid tissue and blood were compared. In total, approximately 130 blood samples were TCR-sequenced: approximately 42 ophthalmopathy, some 75 hyperthyroidism and roughly 17 hyperthyroidism-to-ophthalmopathy patients. The study used signatures of the TCR beta repertoire to tell Graves' ophthalmopathy apart from Graves' hyperthyroidism and to predict which patients would progress to ophthalmopathy. The roughly 99 discovery patients were divided at random into training and test sets in a 7:3 ratio. To explore V-J signatures distinguishing ophthalmopathy from hyperthyroidism, a discovery set of about a hundred patients (roughly 45 ophthalmopathy, over 55 stable hyperthyroidism) was enrolled. Following sampling, methimazole starting at 30 mg daily was administered to hyperthyroidism patients, and high-dose intravenous methylprednisolone was administered to ophthalmopathy patients. Beyond this particular receptor, the publication reports: The 13-signature model separated ophthalmopathy from stable hyperthyroidism with around 90% sensitivity and approximately 83% specificity in cross-validation, and 80%/75% in the test set. In validation, the model predicted ophthalmopathy progression with about 64% sensitivity and 72.22% specificity; approximately 12 predicted patients were CT-confirmed with GO in a median of 6.5 months. Sample size was not predetermined statistically, and investigators were not blinded to group allocation. Most of the expanded thyroid clonotypes with a frequency above 0.001 were also detected in blood, and it was suggested that the thyroid immune response may be reflected by blood repertoires.

This clonotype was detected many times. It has no known antigen specificity. Base qualities are not at hand, and no much larger clone is one base apart. The ophthalmopathy patients had moderately to severely active disease, with a Clinical Activity Score of 3 or higher, a NOSPECS grade of 4 or higher, and a disease duration of less than 3 months. Patients with other autoimmune diseases, uncontrolled infections, pregnancy or lactation were excluded from the study. Clinical symptoms, serum thyroxine, TRAb, thyroid ultrasound and orbital computed tomography formed the basis of the diagnosis. Ficoll-Paque density gradient centrifugation was used to isolate PBMCs from 8 to 10 ml of fresh peripheral blood. Total RNA was extracted using Trizol reagent, and RNA quality was checked on an Agilent 2100 Bioanalyzer. For repertoire sequencing, TCR beta CDR3 regions were amplified from RNA transcripts. A first-round RT-PCR used HTBI primers with the Qiagen OneStep RT-PCR kit, followed by a second-round multiplex PCR, size selection and purification. Libraries were sequenced paired-end with 100 bp reads on an Illumina HiSeq2000. From the authors' description of their analysis: Reads were processed with SOAPnuke, discarding reads with adapters, uncalled bases, mean Phred below 15, or no exact constant-primer or identifier match. COPE v1.2.5 was used to merge the high-quality paired reads. Each unique nucleotide sequence was defined as a clonotype, and clonotypes were aligned to IMGT TRB V, D and J references with MiTCR v1.1. Analysis was restricted to V-J combinations with a frequency above 0.0001, which covered about 99% of repertoires. A TCR clonal expansion and chaos score per V-J combination was defined as the ratio of F50 clonal expansion to chaos observed in the TCRdist matrix. Welch's t-statistics and random forest were used to reduce features to over ten V-J combinations, which were fed into a naive Bayes classifier. The Morisita-Horn index was used to measure how similar the thyroid and blood repertoires were. In TCRdb, the public reads were trimmed at Q25 with fastp and aligned with MiXCR, with productive beta chains retained. A single entry per CDR3 protein holds the most common genes and DNA from its merged rows. TCRdb's processing, not the authors' own work, is the source of the V and J calls. This sample comprises about 370,000 distinct CDR3 sequences, about a sixth of them detected only once. Clones ranked in the top ten supply 1.6% of the sample.

CDR1 SGHTA and CDR2 FQGTGA were looked up in the germline V gene. V is pruned by 4 bases and J by 7 bases, leaving 6 bases of the junction without a gene match. The CDR3 starts with the cysteine, ends with the phenylalanine, and has 15 residues. Of all the DNA, just the CDR3 is kept, 45 bases in frame from base 1. The sequence came from a woman aged 18-29 years with Graves' ophthalmopathy. Donor details come from another sample of the same person, matched by shared clones. The receptor chain draws on TRBV7-3 and TRBJ2-1, with TRBD2 matching 11 junction bases. The sample taken for sequencing was peripheral blood. The CDR3 protein is CASSSGSGRGNEQFF. The DNA sequence reads TGTGCCAGCAGCTCCGGTAGCGGGAGGGGGAATGAGCAGTTCTTC.